This T cell receptor (beta chain) was recorded in a study of cytomegalovirus exposure and HLA in healthy donors. About the study: There were under 140 million unique TCR beta sequences, drawn from roughly 200 million T cells, in an earlier analysis.

Regarding this clone: The antigen remains unidentified.

Overall study findings and caveats: Across donors, sequencing depth was assumed by presence/absence analyses to be roughly uniform. Reports indicate that TCR beta sequences accurately predicted the HLA-A and HLA-B alleles of most subjects. Researchers reported from a later analysis that most CMV-associated TCR beta chains appeared HLA-restricted.

Germline assignment: CDR1 SQVTM and CDR2 ANQGSEA. This CDR3 is built from 15 residues. Amplification used 60 Vbeta primers and 13 Jbeta primers. Generated by immunoSEQ multiplex PCR, the TCRdb table keeps only in-frame clones and is missing some. The table includes some 250,000 clones, around 81% detected once. The sequencing sample was made of PBMCs. The chain is built from TRBV29-1 and TRBJ2-5, with TRBD2 matching 8 bases. The J call may be mistaken, given a closer DNA end match to TRBJ2-7. The sequence came from a woman in her fifties or sixties in good health and CMV-seropositive. The CDR3 sequence: CSVGGSRGASYEQYF. The CDR3 DNA reads as TGCAGCGTTGGGGGTTCGCGGGGGGCCTCCTACGAGCAGTACTTC.